This paragraph covers one T cell receptor (beta chain) sequence. The assay was immunoSEQ multiplex PCR, and TCRdb's table has in-frame clones only and misses some. This sample has approximately 290,000 clones; over 75% occur once, and the top ten carry 0.87%. These data originate in a study of blood T cell repertoires in COVID-19. Study background: Sources were T cells, B-cell-depleted T cells, or PBMCs; the material itself was cDNA or gDNA.

V was pared by 3 bases and J by 4 bases, with 7 bases of the junction left unmatched. The CDR3 runs to 16 residues. Germline lookup yields CDR1 ENHRY and CDR2 SYGVKD. This chain links TRBV10-3 with TRBJ2-3; 10 nucleotides line up with TRBD2. Sequenced input: peripheral blood. This receptor was taken from a human donor with COVID-19, enrolled during active disease. The donor label of this sample is uncertain. The CDR3 protein is CAISDGSSGRPDTQYF. CDR3 nucleotides: TGTGCCATCAGTGACGGGTCTAGCGGGAGACCAGATACGCAGTATTTT.